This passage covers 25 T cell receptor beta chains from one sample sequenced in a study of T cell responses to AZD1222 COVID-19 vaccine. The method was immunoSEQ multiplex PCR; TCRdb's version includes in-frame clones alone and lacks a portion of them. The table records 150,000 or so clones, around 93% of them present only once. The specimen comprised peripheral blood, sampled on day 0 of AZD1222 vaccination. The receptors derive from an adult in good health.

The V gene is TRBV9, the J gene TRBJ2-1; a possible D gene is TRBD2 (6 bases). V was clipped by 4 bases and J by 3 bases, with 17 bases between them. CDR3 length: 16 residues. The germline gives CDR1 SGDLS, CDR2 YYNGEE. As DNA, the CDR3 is TGTGCCAGCAGCACCCGGTGGACTACAAACTACAATGAGCAGTTCTTC. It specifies CASSTRWTTNYNEQFF.

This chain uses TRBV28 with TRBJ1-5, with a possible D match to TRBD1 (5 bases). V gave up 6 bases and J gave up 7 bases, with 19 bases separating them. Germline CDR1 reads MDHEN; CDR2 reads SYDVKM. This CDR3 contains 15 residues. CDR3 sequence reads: CASSSGGREGQPQHF. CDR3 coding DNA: TGTGCCAGCAGCTCCGGGGGTAGGGAAGGACAGCCCCAGCATTTT.

The CDR3 reads CASSYSAGDVPAFF. The DNA of the CDR3 is TGTGCCAGCAGTTACTCGGCAGGGGATGTCCCAGCTTTCTTT. The chain is built from TRBV6-5 and TRBJ1-1, with D possibly being TRBD1 (6 bases). The length of the CDR3 is 14 residues. From germline, CDR1 is MNHEY and CDR2 SVGAGI. Trimming shortened V by 0 bases and J by 10 bases, and 15 bases separated the two germline ends.

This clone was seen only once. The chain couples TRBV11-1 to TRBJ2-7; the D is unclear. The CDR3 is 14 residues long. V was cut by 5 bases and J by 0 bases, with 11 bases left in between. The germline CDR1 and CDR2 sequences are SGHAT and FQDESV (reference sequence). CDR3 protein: CASSLSGLSYEQYF. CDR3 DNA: TGTGCCAGCAGCCTCTCGGGCCTCTCCTACGAGCAGTACTTC.

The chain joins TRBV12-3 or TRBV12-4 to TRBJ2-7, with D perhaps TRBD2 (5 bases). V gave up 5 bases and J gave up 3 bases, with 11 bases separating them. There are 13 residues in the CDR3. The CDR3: CASSPAGDYEQYF. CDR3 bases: TGTGCCAGCAGTCCCGCCGGGGACTACGAGCAGTACTTC.

CDR3 in amino acids: CASSASLAGYNEQFF. The CDR3 coding sequence is TGTGCCAGCAGCGCCTCACTAGCGGGATACAATGAGCAGTTCTTC. J is TRBJ2-1 and V is TRBV7-3, with 10 bases that match TRBD2. Trimming cost V 5 bases and J 4 bases; bases outside gene matches: 5. Germline CDR1 and CDR2: SGHTA and FQGTGA. This CDR3 is built from 15 residues.

CDR3: CASSIYTGSGNQPQHF. In DNA form, the CDR3 reads TGTGCCAGCAGTATATACACAGGGTCAGGCAATCAGCCCCAGCATTTT. The chain combines TRBV28 with TRBJ1-5, with D perhaps matching TRBD1 (6 bases). The CDR3 totals 16 residues. V lost 5 bases and J lost 2, with 16 bases in between. Germline CDR1 is MDHEN and CDR2 is SYDVKM.

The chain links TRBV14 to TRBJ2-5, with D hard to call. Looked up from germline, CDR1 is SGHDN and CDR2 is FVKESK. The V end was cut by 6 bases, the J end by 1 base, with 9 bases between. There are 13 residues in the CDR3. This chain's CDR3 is CASRPWGQETQYF. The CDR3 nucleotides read TGTGCCAGCAGGCCTTGGGGCCAAGAGACCCAGTACTTC. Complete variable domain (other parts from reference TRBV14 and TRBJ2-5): EAGVTQFPSHSVIEKGQTVTLRCDPISGHDNLYWYRRVMGKEIKFLLHFVKESKQDESGMPNNRFLAERTGGTYSTLKVQPAELEDSGVYFCASRPWGQETQYFGPGTRLLVL.

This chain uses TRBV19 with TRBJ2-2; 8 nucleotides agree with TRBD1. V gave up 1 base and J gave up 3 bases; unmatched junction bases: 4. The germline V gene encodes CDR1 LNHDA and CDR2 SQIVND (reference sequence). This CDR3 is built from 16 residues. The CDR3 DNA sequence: TGTGCCAGTAGTATAGTTGCAGGGGGCCACACCGGGGAGCTGTTTTTT. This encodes CASSIVAGGHTGELFF.

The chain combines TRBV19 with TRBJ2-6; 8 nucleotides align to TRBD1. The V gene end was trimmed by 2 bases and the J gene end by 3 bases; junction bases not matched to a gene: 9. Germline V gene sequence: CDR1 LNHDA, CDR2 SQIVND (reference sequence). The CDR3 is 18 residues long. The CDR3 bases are TGTGCCAGTAGTATATATGCAGGGGGCTCTGGTGGGGCCAACGTCCTGACTTTC. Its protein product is CASSIYAGGSGGANVLTF. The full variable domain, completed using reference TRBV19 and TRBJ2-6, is DGGITQSPKYLFRKEGQNVTLSCEQNLNHDAMYWYRQDPGQGLRLIYYSQIVNDFQKGDIAEGYSVSREKKESFPLTVTSAQKNPTAFYLCASSIYAGGSGGANVLTFGAGSRLTVL.

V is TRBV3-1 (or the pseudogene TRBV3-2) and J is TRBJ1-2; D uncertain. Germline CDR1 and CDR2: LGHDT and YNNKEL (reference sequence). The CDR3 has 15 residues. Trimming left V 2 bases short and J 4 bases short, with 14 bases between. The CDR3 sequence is CASSQQLSDGYGYTF. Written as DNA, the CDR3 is TGTGCCAGCAGCCAACAGTTGTCCGACGGCTATGGCTACACCTTC.

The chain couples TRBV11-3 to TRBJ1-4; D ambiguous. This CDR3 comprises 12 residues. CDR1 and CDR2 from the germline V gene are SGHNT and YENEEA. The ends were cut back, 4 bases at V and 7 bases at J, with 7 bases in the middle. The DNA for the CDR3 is TGTGCCAGCAGCTCCCTCGGTGAAAAACTGTTTTTT. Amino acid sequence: CASSSLGEKLFF.

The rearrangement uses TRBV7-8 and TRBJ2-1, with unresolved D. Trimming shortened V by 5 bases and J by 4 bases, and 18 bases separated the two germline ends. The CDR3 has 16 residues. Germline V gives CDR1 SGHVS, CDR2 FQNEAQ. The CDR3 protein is CASSPSASVGYNEQFF. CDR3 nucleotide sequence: TGTGCCAGCAGCCCGAGCGCGAGCGTTGGGTACAATGAGCAGTTCTTC.

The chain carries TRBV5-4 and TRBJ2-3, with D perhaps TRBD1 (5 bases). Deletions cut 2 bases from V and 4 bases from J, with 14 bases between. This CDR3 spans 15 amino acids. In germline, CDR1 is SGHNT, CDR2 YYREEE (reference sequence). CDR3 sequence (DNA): TGTGCCAGCAGCTTAAGTCAGGGCGAATCAGATACGCAGTATTTT. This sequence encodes CASSLSQGESDTQYF.

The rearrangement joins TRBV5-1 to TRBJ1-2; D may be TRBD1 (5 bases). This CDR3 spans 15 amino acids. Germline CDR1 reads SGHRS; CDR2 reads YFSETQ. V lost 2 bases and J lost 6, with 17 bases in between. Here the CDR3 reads CASSFAGGVPDGYTF. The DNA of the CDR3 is TGCGCCAGCAGCTTTGCCGGGGGGGTCCCGGATGGCTACACCTTC.

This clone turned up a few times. CDR3 sequence reads: CASSSNSGTSLYEQYF. CDR3 DNA sequence: TGTGCCAGCAGTTCGAACTCCGGGACTAGCCTTTACGAGCAGTACTTC. This sequence joins TRBV28 and TRBJ2-7; TRBD2 matches at 9 bases. CDR1 and CDR2 from the germline V gene are MDHEN and SYDVKM. The CDR3 totals 16 residues. V was pared by 4 bases and J by 4 bases, with 11 bases of the junction left unmatched.

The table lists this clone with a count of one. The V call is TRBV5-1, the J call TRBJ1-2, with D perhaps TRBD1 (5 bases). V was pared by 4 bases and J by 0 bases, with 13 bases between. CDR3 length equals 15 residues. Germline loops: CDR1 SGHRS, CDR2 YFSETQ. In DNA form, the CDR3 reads TGCGCCAGCAGCAGCACAGGAGAAGCTAACTATGGCTACACCTTC. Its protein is CASSSTGEANYGYTF.

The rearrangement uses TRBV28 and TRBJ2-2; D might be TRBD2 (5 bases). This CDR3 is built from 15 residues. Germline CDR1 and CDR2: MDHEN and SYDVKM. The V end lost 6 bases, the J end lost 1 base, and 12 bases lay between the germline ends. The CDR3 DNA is TGTGCCAGCAGGCCCTTCGCGGGGAACACCGGGGAGCTGTTTTTT. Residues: CASRPFAGNTGELFF.

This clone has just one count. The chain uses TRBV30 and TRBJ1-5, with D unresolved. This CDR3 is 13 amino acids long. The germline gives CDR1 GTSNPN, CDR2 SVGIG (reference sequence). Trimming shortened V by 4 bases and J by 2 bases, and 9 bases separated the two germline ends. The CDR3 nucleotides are TGTGCCTGGACCCCCAGAGGCAATCAGCCCCAGCATTTT. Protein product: CAWTPRGNQPQHF. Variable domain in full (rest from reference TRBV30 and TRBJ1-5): SQTIHQWPATLVQPVGSPLSLECTVEGTSNPNLYWYRQAAGRGLQLLFYSVGIGQISSEVPQNLSASRPQDRQFILSSKKLLLSDSGFYLCAWTPRGNQPQHFGDGTRLSIL.

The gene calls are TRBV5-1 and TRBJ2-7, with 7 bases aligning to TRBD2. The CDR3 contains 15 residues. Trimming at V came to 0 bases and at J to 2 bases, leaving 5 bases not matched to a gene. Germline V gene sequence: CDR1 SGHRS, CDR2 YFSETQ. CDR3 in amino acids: CASSLGEGTTYEQYF. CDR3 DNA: TGCGCCAGCAGCTTGGGGGAGGGAACAACCTACGAGCAGTACTTC. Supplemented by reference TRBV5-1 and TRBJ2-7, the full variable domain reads KAGVTQTPRYLIKTRGQQVTLSCSPISGHRSVSWYQQTPGQGLQFLFEYFSETQRNKGNFPGRFSGRQFSNSRSEMNVSTLELGDSALYLCASSLGEGTTYEQYFGPGTRLTVT.

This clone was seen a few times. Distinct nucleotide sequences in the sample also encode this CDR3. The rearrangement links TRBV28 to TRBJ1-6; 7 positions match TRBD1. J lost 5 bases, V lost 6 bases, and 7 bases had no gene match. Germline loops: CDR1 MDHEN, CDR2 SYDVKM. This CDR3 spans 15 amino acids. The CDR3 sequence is CASSPIDRDNSPLHF. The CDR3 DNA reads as TGTGCCAGCAGCCCTATAGACAGGGATAATTCACCCCTCCACTTT. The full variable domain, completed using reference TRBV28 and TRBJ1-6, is DVKVTQSSRYLVKRTGEKVFLECVQDMDHENMFWYRQDPGLGLRLIYFSYDVKMKEKGDIPEGYSVSREKKERFSLILESASTNQTSMYLCASSPIDRDNSPLHFGNGTRLTVT.

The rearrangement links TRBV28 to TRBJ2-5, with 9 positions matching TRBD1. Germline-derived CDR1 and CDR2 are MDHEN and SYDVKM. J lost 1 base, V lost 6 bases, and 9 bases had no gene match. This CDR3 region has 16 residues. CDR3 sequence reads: CASRGQGRTIQETQYF. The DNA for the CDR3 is TGTGCCAGCAGAGGACAGGGGCGAACTATCCAAGAGACCCAGTACTTC.

The CDR3 region is CASSFDRTSGRGTYNEQFF. As DNA, the CDR3 is TGTGCCAGCAGCTTTGACAGGACTAGCGGGAGGGGCACCTACAATGAGCAGTTCTTC. The gene calls are TRBV7-9 and TRBJ2-1; 15 bases are shared with TRBD2. This CDR3 has 19 residues. Germline CDR1 SEHNR, CDR2 FQNEAQ (reference sequence). Trimming took 3 bases from V and 2 from J; bases not matched to a gene: 8.

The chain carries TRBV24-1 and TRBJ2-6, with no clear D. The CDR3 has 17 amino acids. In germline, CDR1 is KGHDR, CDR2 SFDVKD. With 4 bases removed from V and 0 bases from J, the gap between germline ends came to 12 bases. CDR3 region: CATSDLPTPSGANVLTF. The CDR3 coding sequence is TGTGCCACCAGTGACCTACCTACTCCCTCTGGGGCCAACGTCCTGACTTTC.

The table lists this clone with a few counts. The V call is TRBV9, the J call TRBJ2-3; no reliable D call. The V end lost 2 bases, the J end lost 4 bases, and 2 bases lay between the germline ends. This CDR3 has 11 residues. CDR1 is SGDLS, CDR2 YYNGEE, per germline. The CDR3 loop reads CASSVADTQYF. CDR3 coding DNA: TGTGCCAGCAGCGTGGCAGATACGCAGTATTTT.